This TCR beta chain stems from a study of regulatory T cells in long-lasting Graves disease (dated by TCRdb to the early 2020s). With regard to the full study: Antithyroid drugs had been taken for less than 3 months by newly diagnosed Graves' disease patients. TCR sequencing covered about 13 persistent and approximately 20 newly diagnosed Graves' disease patients, 33 samples in total. Patients with persistent Graves' disease were compared with patients with newly diagnosed Graves' disease using TCR sequencing and RNA sequencing of peripheral blood. The study was conducted in China and was registered as a clinical trial.

What the authors observed across the whole study: The authors noted that the small sample size was a limitation that may lower accuracy. Only the TCR beta chain was sequenced and analyzed. TRBV28, TRBJ1-2 and TRBJ2-5 were preferentially used in persistent disease, while TRBV20-1 and TRBJ2-1 were favored in newly diagnosed disease. Persistent patients shared more public clonotypes among themselves (2,741) than newly diagnosed patients did (roughly 920). Because the primary lesion, thyroid tissue, could not be accessed, the study looked at peripheral blood alone. Persistent Graves' disease patients showed lower TCR Shannon entropy and fewer highly expanded clones than newly diagnosed patients, suggesting clonal expansion.

Regarding this clonotype: No antigen is known for it. One base away there is no much larger clone; base qualities are not given.

The sample's time point label is to be understood as: newly diagnosed GD, antithyroid drugs for less than 3 months. For both TCR sequencing and RNA sequencing, RNA was extracted from PBMCs using TRIzol. The diagnosis of Graves' disease was made according to American Thyroid Association guidelines. Patients for the study were recruited at an endocrinology department in Xi'an, China. From each patient, about 9 milliliters of peripheral blood was collected into an EDTA anticoagulant tube. PBMCs were isolated by Ficoll Paque Plus density gradient separation without further T cell sorting. RNA quality was checked with an Agilent 2100 Bioanalyzer and agarose gel, and concentration with a NanoDrop 2000. Libraries came from multiplex PCR. Instrument on record: Illumina HiSeq 4000. CDR3 regions were amplified by Arm-PCR with iRepertoire HTBI primers to construct TCR beta libraries. Before sequencing, the PCR products underwent gel purification. The authors' analysis ran thus. Across samples, approximately 68 TRBV and roughly 15 TRBJ segments were identified and used for gene usage analysis of CDR3 amino acid clonotypes. Filtered high-quality paired reads were merged into contigs using COPE and FqMerger. BLAST was used to align contigs to IMGT TRBV, TRBD and TRBJ reference genes, and CDR3 was defined according to IMGT. Clonotypes above 0.1% frequency were classified as highly expanded clones. Shannon entropy was used to measure repertoire diversity, and the Gini coefficient was used to measure V-J evenness. A clonotype was considered public if more than one individual shared it. TCRdb trimmed public reads at Q25 via fastp, called clones via MiXCR and kept in-frame beta chains. Identical CDR3 proteins give one entry, which carries the most common genes and DNA. TCRdb, not the authors, supplied the V and J calls. The sample records a few hundred thousand distinct CDR3 sequences, 10% to 15% of which are singletons. Jointly, the top ten make up 15% to 20% of the sample.

From its cysteine to its phenylalanine, the CDR3 spans 17 amino acids. Solely the CDR3 DNA is kept, with 51 bases framed from the first base. Taken from the germline V gene, the CDR1 and CDR2 loops are ENHRY and SYGVKD. Trimmed from V: 0 bases; trimmed from J: 3 bases; junction bases lacking a gene match: 5. The same sample was also studied in work on T cells in Graves' hyperthyroidism and ophthalmopathy. Per the second study: Stable Graves' hyperthyroidism was defined as the absence of progression to ophthalmopathy over 18 months of follow-up. The hyperthyroidism patients were between 18 and 65 years old and newly diagnosed, with a disease duration of less than 2 months. Exclusion was applied to patients with uncontrolled infections, other autoimmune diseases, pregnancy or lactation. Diagnoses were based on clinical symptoms, serum thyroxine and TRAb, thyroid ultrasound and orbital computed tomography. For the first round of RT-PCR on the TCR CDR3, the HTBI primer set was used together with the Qiagen OneStep RT-PCR kit. Most expanded thyroid clonotypes (frequency above 0.001) were also detected in blood, suggesting blood repertoires may reflect thyroid immune responses. A model built on a 13 V-J signature distinguished ophthalmopathy from stable hyperthyroidism, reaching over 85% sensitivity and 81% to 83% specificity in cross-validation and 80%/75% in testing. During validation, the model predicted progression to ophthalmopathy a median of around 6 months ahead of onset, with 70.59% sensitivity and less than 85% specificity. To identify distinguishing TCR V-J signatures, a discovery cohort of around 100 patients was used, comprising 40 to 45 with Graves' ophthalmopathy and roughly 60 with stable Graves' hyperthyroidism. Prospective prediction of ophthalmopathy was tested in an independent validation cohort consisting of some 19 hyperthyroidism patients and 15 to 17 patients who later progressed to ophthalmopathy. The 100 or so discovery patients were divided at random into training and test sets in a 7:3 ratio. In addition, the study compared T-cell repertoires in thyroid tissue and in blood from six Graves' hyperthyroidism patients. Once sampling was done, hyperthyroidism patients were given methimazole at a starting dose of 30 mg daily, whereas ophthalmopathy patients were given high-dose intravenous methylprednisolone. A second multiplex PCR round built the libraries, followed by size selection and purification. Sequencing of the libraries was done on an Illumina HiSeq2000 using paired-end 100 bp reads. SOAPnuke was used to process the raw data, removing reads that contained adapters or uncalled bases, had a mean Phred below 15, or lacked an exact match to the constant primer or identifier. COPE v1.2.5 was used to merge high-quality paired reads, and clonotypes were defined as unique nucleotide sequences. MiTCR v1.1 was used to align the clonotypes against IMGT TRBV, TRBD and TRBJ reference segments. Only V-J combinations with frequency above 0.0001, covering about 99% of repertoires, were analysed. The TCS score was defined as F50 (clonal expansion) divided by E x V (chaos), with BLOSUM62-based TCRdist calculated between CDR3 peptides within each V-J. Welch's t-statistics and random forest reduced just over 500 V-J features to under 15, which were used in a naive Bayes classifier (R e1071). Sample size was not statistically predetermined, and blinding of investigators to group allocation was not performed. The paper describes TCR Vbeta CDR3 sequencing of 135 peripheral blood samples, made up of around 41 ophthalmopathy patients, some 80 hyperthyroidism patients and about 17 progressor patients.

Rearrangement joined TRBV10-3 to TRBJ2-3, with 11 bases matching TRBD2. The source of this sequence is a woman aged 18-30 years with Graves disease. Donor details come from another sample of the same person, matched by shared clones. The starting material was peripheral blood mononuclear cells (PBMCs), obtained at new diagnosis, from a patient treated with antithyroid drugs. The CDR3 reads as follows: CAISESLAGGPTDTQYF. The bases are TGTGCCATCAGTGAGTCGCTAGCGGGAGGTCCGACAGATACGCAGTATTTT.